The 2 T cell receptor beta chains below all came from one sample that was sequenced in a study of low-dose radiotherapy and immunotherapy resistance in tumors. Time point denoted: before trial treatment. TRAV- and TRBV-specific primers primed first-strand cDNA, covering alpha and beta chains. For amplifying TCRs, the PCR ran for approximately 18 cycles with Phusion, which was used together with a constant-region primer and the adapter on the V primers. Each CDR3 protein is one row after TCRdb ran MiXCR on the reads. The data contain 45,000 to 75,000 distinct CDR3 sequences, almost 25% of them seen just once; the ten biggest clones take up 5.5% to 6%. The sample was PBMCs, taken before treatment. These receptors were obtained from a male donor with prostate cancer.

This clonotype is classed as large (0.1 to 1%). The genes are TRBV20-1 and TRBJ2-3; D is possibly TRBD1 (5 bases). The assigned J gene may be wrong: the sequence end matches TRBJ2-5 better. The CDR3 contains 13 residues. Germline loops: CDR1 DFQATT, CDR2 SNEGSKA (reference sequence). The CDR3 loop is CSARVRAQETQYF. The DNA of the CDR3 is TGCAGTGCTAGAGTCAGGGCCCAAGAGACCCAGTACTTC.

This clonotype has ten or more counts. The chain combines TRBV20-1 with TRBJ2-2; 7 bases fit TRBD1. Germline trimming cut 6 bases from V and 5 bases from J; bases unmatched to any gene: 12. Germline CDR1 reads DFQATT; CDR2 reads SNEGSKA (reference sequence). The CDR3 is made up of 15 amino acids. Here the CDR3 reads CSAPGRGLRTGELFF. CDR3 in DNA: TGCAGTGCCCCCGGAAGGGGGCTGAGGACCGGGGAGCTGTTTTTT.